The clone carrying this TCR beta chain has more than one count but fewer than ten. Its antigen is unknown. Germline trimming cut 0 bases from V and 7 bases from J; bases unmatched to any gene: 18. The CDR3 loop spans 19 amino acids. Germline V gene data show CDR1 as SGHNT and CDR2 as YENEEA. This sample is part of a study of beta chain features in type 1 diabetes. Study-level information: When patients were set against healthy donors, age, gender and cell yields were similar. The samples had around 98 million sorted cells examined in all. Study-level findings and limits: The naive, central memory and Treg TCRB repertoires looked more alike in patients than they did in healthy donors.

Expressed TCRB transcripts got sequenced, as all isolated RNA was reverse transcribed. Using immunoSEQ multiplex PCR, the repertoire was profiled, and TCRdb retains in-frame clones only, with some absent. Counted here are around 340,000 clones, 7% to 9% occurring once; the ten biggest clones make up around 0.44%. The rearrangement uses TRBV11-3 and TRBJ2-1, with 7 positions matching TRBD2. The sequence was collected from a woman between 18 and 29 years old in good health. The specimen was central memory CD4+ T cells from blood. CDR3 nucleotides: TGTGCCAGCAGCTTAGATCAAGGTGGTAGCGGGTCAACCATAAATGAGCAGTTCTTC. This translates into CASSLDQGGSGSTINEQFF.